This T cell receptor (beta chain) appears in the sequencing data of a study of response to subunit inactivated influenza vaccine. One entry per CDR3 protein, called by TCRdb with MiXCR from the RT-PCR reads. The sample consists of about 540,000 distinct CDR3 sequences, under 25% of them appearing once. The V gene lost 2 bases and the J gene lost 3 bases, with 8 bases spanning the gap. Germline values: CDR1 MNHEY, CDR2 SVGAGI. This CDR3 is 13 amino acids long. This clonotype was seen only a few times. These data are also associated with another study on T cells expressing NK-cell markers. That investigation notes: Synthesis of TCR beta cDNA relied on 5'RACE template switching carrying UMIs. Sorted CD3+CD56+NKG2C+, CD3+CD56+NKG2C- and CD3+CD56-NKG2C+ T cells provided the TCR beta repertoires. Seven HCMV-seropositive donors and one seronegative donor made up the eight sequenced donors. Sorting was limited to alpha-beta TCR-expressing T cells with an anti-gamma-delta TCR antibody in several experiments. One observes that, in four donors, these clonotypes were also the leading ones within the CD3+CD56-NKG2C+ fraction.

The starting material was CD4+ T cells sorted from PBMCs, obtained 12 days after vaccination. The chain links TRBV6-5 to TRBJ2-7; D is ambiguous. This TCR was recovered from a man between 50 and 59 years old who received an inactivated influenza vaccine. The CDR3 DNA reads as TGTGCCAGCAGTTACGGCAGCTACTACGAGCAGTACTTC. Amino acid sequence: CASSYGSYYEQYF.